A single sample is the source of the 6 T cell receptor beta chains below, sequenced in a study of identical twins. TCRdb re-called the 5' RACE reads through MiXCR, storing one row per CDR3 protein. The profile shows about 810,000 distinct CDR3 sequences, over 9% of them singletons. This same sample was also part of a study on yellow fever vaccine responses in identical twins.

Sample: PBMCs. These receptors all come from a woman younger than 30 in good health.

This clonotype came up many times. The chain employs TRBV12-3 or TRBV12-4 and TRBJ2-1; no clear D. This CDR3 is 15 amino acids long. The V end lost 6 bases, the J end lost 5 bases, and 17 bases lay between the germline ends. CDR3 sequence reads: CASSPTRKPNNEQFF. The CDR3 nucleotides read TGTGCCAGCAGCCCGACCAGAAAACCAAACAATGAGCAGTTCTTC.

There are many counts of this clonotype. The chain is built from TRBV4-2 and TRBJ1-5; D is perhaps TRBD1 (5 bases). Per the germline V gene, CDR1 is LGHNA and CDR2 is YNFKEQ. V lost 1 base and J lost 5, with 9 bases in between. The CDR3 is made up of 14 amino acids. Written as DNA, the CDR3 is TGTGCCAGCAGCCAAGGGGTGGGGGATCAGCCCCAGCATTTT. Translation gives CASSQGVGDQPQHF.

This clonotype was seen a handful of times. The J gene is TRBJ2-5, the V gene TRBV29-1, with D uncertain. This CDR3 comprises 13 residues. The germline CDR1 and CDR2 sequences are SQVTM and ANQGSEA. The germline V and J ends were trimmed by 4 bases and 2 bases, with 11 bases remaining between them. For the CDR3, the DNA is TGCAGCGTTGTTGGGGTCAGTCAAGAGACCCAGTACTTC. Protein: CSVVGVSQETQYF.

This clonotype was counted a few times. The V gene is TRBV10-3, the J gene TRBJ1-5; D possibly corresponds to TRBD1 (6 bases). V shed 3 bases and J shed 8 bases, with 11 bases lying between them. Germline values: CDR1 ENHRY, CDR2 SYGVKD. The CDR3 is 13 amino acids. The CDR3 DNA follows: TGTGCCATCAGTGAAATAGGGGGTGAGCCCCAGCATTTT. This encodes CAISEIGGEPQHF.

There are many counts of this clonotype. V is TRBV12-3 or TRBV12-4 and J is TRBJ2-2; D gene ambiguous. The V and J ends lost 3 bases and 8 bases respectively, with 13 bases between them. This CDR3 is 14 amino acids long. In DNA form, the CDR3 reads TGTGCCAGCAGTTTTGGATGGGCGGAGGGGGAGCTGTTTTTT. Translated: CASSFGWAEGELFF.

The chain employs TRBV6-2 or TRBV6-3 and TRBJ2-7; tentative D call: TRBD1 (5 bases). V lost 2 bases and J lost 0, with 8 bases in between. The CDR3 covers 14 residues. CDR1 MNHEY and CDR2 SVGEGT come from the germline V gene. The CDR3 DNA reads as TGTGCCAGCAGTTACGTCAGGGTCTCCTACGAGCAGTACGTC. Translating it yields CASSYVRVSYEQYV.